This is a list of T cell receptor beta chains from one sample in a study of shared clonotypes between healthy human individuals. Libraries were prepared by immunoSEQ multiplex PCR; TCRdb keeps only in-frame clonotypes and omits some of them. The table has approximately 2,000,000 clones, under 95% seen once. The sequenced material came from naive CD4+ T cells from PBMCs. The receptor set was obtained from a man in his late teens or twenties in good health. Some clones in this sample may be carry-over from other donors' samples. Both conserved end residues are part of each CDR3. Fields, in order: J gene, clone size, V gene, D gene, CDR3 DNA, CDR3 protein. The D gene is left open where the match is weak. Clone size is shown for a subset of rows, as once, few, many or a class of expanded clone.

>TRBJ1-5|-|TRBV28|-
TGTGCCAGCAGTTTATATGGGCAGAGTAATCAGCCCCAGCATTTT
CASSLYGQSNQPQHF
>TRBJ2-3|-|TRBV2|TRBD2
TGTGCCAGCTCGGGCCAGGGCCCGTCTAGCGGGGGGTGGAAAGATACGCAGTATTTT
CASSGQGPSSGGWKDTQYF
>TRBJ2-3|-|TRBV6-5|-
TGTGCCAGCACCGACTCTGGGACAGATACGCAGTATTTT
CASTDSGTDTQYF
>TRBJ2-5|-|TRBV14|-
TGTGCCAGCAGCCAAGATTTCAGGGACCAAGAGACCCAGTACTTC
CASSQDFRDQETQYF
>TRBJ2-1|-|TRBV7-6|-
TGTGCCAGCAGCTTAGCGGGTAGCGCCTCCTACAATGAGCAGTTCTTC
CASSLAGSASYNEQFF
>TRBJ1-5|-|TRBV12-2|-
TGTGCAAGTCGCTCAAGCTACAGGGGGCGTATCAATCAGCCCCAGCATTTT
CASRSSYRGRINQPQHF
>TRBJ2-2|once|TRBV6-5|TRBD1
TGTGCCAGCAGTTACGACAGGGCGGGCACCGGGGAGCTGTTTTTT
CASSYDRAGTGELFF
>TRBJ2-5|once|TRBV6-1|TRBD2
TGTGCCAGCAGTGACCAACTAGCGGGAGGTGAGACCCAGTACTTC
CASSDQLAGGETQYF
>TRBJ2-2|-|TRBV5-1|-
TGCGCCAGCAGCTTGGGCGGGACTGCGAACACCGGGGAGCTGTTTTTT
CASSLGGTANTGELFF
>TRBJ1-3|-|TRBV28|-
TGTGCCAGCAGTTTCGGGGGCTACTCTGGAAACACCATATATTTT
CASSFGGYSGNTIYF
>TRBJ2-4|-|TRBV6-6|-
TGTGCCAGCAGCAACAAGGGCCTAGCCAAAAACATTCAGTACTTC
CASSNKGLAKNIQYF
>TRBJ2-5|-|TRBV5-1|-
TGCGCCAGCAGCTTGGGTCCAGGAGAGACCCAGTACTTC
CASSLGPGETQYF
>TRBJ2-7|-|TRBV7-8|-
TGTGCCAGCAGCTTGCGGACTGGTACCTACGAGCAGTACTTC
CASSLRTGTYEQYF
>TRBJ2-1|once|TRBV5-1|TRBD1
TGCGCCAGCAGCTTAGGGGGCAGGTCTGATGAGCAGTTCTTC
CASSLGGRSDEQFF
>TRBJ2-3|-|TRBV4-2|-
TGTGCCAGCAGGCAGGGTTCCACAGATACGCAGTATTTT
CASRQGSTDTQYF
>TRBJ2-7|-|TRBV6-5|-
TGTGCCAGCAGCCTACACGGGGCAGGGCCCTACGAGCAGTACTTC
CASSLHGAGPYEQYF
>TRBJ2-3|-|TRBV21-1|-
TGTGCCAGCAGCAATCAGGTTTTTGGGGGCCCAGATACGCAGTATTTT
CASSNQVFGGPDTQYF
>TRBJ1-1|-|TRBV6-5|-
TGTGCCAGCAGCCGACACTCCAACAGGCATGAAGCTTTCTTT
CASSRHSNRHEAFF
>TRBJ2-3|once|TRBV9|TRBD2
TGTGCCAGCAGCGCTAGCGGGAACACCCCAACGGTAGATACGCAGTATTTT
CASSASGNTPTVDTQYF
>TRBJ1-2|-|TRBV5-1|TRBD1
TGCGCCAGCAGCTTGGGTACCCAGGGGGCGAATGGCTACACCTTC
CASSLGTQGANGYTF
>TRBJ2-2|-|TRBV11-2|-
TGTGCCAGCAGCTCCCACGTCTGGAACACCGGGGAGCTGTTTTTT
CASSSHVWNTGELFF
>TRBJ1-5|-|TRBV2|-
TGTGCCAGCAGTCAACAGGGACGCAATCAGCCCCAGCATTTT
CASSQQGRNQPQHF
>TRBJ1-3|-|TRBV5-1|TRBD1
TGCGCCAGCAGCCCTTCGACAGGGACTGGAAACACCATATATTTT
CASSPSTGTGNTIYF
>TRBJ1-1|-|TRBV5-1|-
TGCGCCAGCAGCTCAACCGGGACGGCAAACACTGAAGCTTTCTTT
CASSSTGTANTEAFF
>TRBJ2-1|-|TRBV19|TRBD2
TGTGCCAGTAGTAGGCGAGCGGGAGGCTACAATGAGCAGTTCTTC
CASSRRAGGYNEQFF
>TRBJ2-7|-|TRBV19|-
TGTGCCAGTAGTATCCGGGACGGTCTTCTGGGCGAGCAGTACTTC
CASSIRDGLLGEQYF
>TRBJ2-7|-|TRBV27|-
TGTGCCAGCAGTCCGGAGGGGAGGCCCTCCTACGAGCAGTACTTC
CASSPEGRPSYEQYF